This TCR beta chain was profiled in a study of T cells after yellow fever vaccination. UMIs and a universal primer site were added when TCR cDNA was made by 5'RACE template switching. MiXCR, applied by TCRdb to the 5' RACE reads, yields one record per CDR3 protein. The data contain about 220,000 distinct CDR3 sequences, 3.2% of them seen just once; the ten biggest clones take up 3.2%. To note about this clonotype: Its antigen is unknown.

Germline-derived CDR1 and CDR2 are SGHTA and FQGNSA. The CDR3 is made up of 15 amino acids. V lost 5 bases to trimming and J lost 4 bases; unmatched junction nucleotides: 9. Overall study findings and caveats: The CD4 compartment and the CD8 compartment contained a small share of clonotypes in common. Post-booster reappearance was seen for most primary-vaccination clones (just over 95% CD4, 80% to 90% CD8). Weaker overall, the secondary response nonetheless peaked faster (day 5 versus 15).

The sequencing here drew on CD4+ T cells sorted from PBMCs, taken 10 days after the yellow fever booster vaccination. This receptor was obtained from a man aged 18 to 30 who received the YFV17D yellow fever vaccine. The chain combines TRBV7-2 with TRBJ2-5, with TRBD1 matching 8 bases. The CDR3 DNA follows: TGTGCCAGCAGCCAGTGGGGACAGGTTCCAGAGACCCAGTACTTC. Amino acids: CASSQWGQVPETQYF.